These 29 T cell receptor beta chains originate from one sample sequenced in a study of blood T cell repertoires in COVID-19 (dated by TCRdb to 2020 to 2022). Library creation used the immunoSEQ multiplex PCR assay. This immuneACCESS table, as held by TCRdb, lists in-frame sequences with V and J called but not all clones. Of the missing ones, under half trace to an unresolved V gene in checked studies; the others have no known cause. This sample comprises a few hundred thousand clones, around 90% of them detected only once. About 1% of the sample comes from the top ten. The sequencing input was PBMCs or T cells enriched from blood (not recorded which). These receptors were collected from a woman in her 30s who had recovered from COVID-19.

The chain is built from TRBV18 and TRBJ2-3, with 8 bases lining up with TRBD1. CDR3 length: 15 amino acids. The V segment lost 0 bases and the J segment 3 bases; nucleotides outside the gene matches: 2. The germline gives CDR1 KGHSH, CDR2 LQKENI. CDR3 bases: TGTGCCAGCTCACCACCGGACAGGGCTACAGATACGCAGTATTTT. It is translated as CASSPPDRATDTQYF.

J is TRBJ2-5 and V is TRBV7-2; tentatively, D is TRBD1 (5 bases). Trimming shortened V by 5 bases and J by 2 bases, and 12 bases separated the two germline ends. Germline CDR1 and CDR2: SGHTA and FQGNSA. The CDR3 runs to 14 residues. In nucleotides, the CDR3 is TGTGCCAGCAGCCGTAGCAGGGCACAAGAGACCCAGTACTTC. It yields the protein CASSRSRAQETQYF.

This chain links TRBV15 with TRBJ2-2, with D perhaps TRBD1 (5 bases). The V gene's germline CDR1 is LNHNV and CDR2 YYDKDF (reference sequence). V gave up 10 bases and J gave up 0 bases, with 12 bases separating them. The CDR3 is 14 residues long. CDR3 in DNA: TGTGCCATCGCGACAGAGGCGAACACCGGGGAGCTGTTTTTT. It codes for CAIATEANTGELFF.

The V gene is TRBV11-2, the J gene TRBJ2-5, with TRBD2 matching over 10 bases. Germline assignment: CDR1 SGHAT and CDR2 FQNNGV. J was trimmed by 2 bases and V by 3 bases; bases with no gene match: 9. This CDR3 contains 17 residues. This CDR3 reads CASSLYPMTSGQETQYF. CDR3 coding DNA: TGTGCCAGCAGCTTGTATCCCATGACTAGCGGGCAAGAGACCCAGTACTTC.

The chain has TRBV6-5 and TRBJ2-1; 13 bases fit TRBD2. Germline loops: CDR1 MNHEY, CDR2 SVGAGI. J was trimmed by 7 bases and V by 8 bases; bases with no gene match: 5. The CDR3 length is 14 residues. CDR3 sequence (DNA): TGTGCCAGCCGACTAGCGGGGGGAAGTAATGAGCAGTTCTTC. Amino acid sequence: CASRLAGGSNEQFF.

This clone was detected only a few times. The CDR3 loop reads CASSRLASSYNEQFF. The CDR3 nucleotides read TGTGCCAGCAGTCGACTCGCCAGCTCCTACAATGAGCAGTTCTTC. This chain uses TRBV28 with TRBJ2-1; D call uncertain. Germline CDR1 is MDHEN and CDR2 is SYDVKM. The CDR3 is made up of 15 amino acids. Trimming left V 5 bases short and J 0 bases short, with 11 bases between.

The chain carries TRBV30 and TRBJ2-7; 11 bases map to TRBD2. With V trimmed by 4 bases and J by 3 bases, 5 bases remained unmatched. The CDR3 consists of 14 residues. Germline lookup yields CDR1 GTSNPN and CDR2 SVGIG (reference sequence). The CDR3, as DNA: TGTGCCTGGACCGATGGACTAGCGGGCTACGAGCAGTACTTC. It translates to CAWTDGLAGYEQYF.

The J gene is TRBJ1-1, the V gene TRBV5-1; no reliable D call. Germline V gene sequence: CDR1 SGHRS, CDR2 YFSETQ. The CDR3 consists of 14 residues. V shed 4 bases and J shed 3 bases, with 13 bases lying between them. For the CDR3, the DNA is TGCGCCAGCAGCCTGACTGGGAGGGACACTGAAGCTTTCTTT. Translated: CASSLTGRDTEAFF. Looking up the rest from reference TRBV5-1 and TRBJ1-1 gives the full variable domain: KAGVTQTPRYLIKTRGQQVTLSCSPISGHRSVSWYQQTPGQGLQFLFEYFSETQRNKGNFPGRFSGRQFSNSRSEMNVSTLELGDSALYLCASSLTGRDTEAFFGQGTRLTVV.

A note on this clone: The sample has other DNA sequences that encode this CDR3 too. This chain links TRBV18 with TRBJ1-5; no clear D gene. CDR3 size: 15 residues. The germline V gene encodes CDR1 KGHSH and CDR2 LQKENI. V was cut by 1 base and J by 0 bases, with 7 bases left in between. In DNA, the CDR3 is TGTGCCAGCTCACCACGAGACACTAGCAATCAGCCCCAGCATTTT. Its translation: CASSPRDTSNQPQHF.

The chain carries TRBV5-1 and TRBJ2-3, with a weak D call TRBD1 (6 bases). Per germline, CDR1 SGHRS and CDR2 YFSETQ. The CDR3 is 16 amino acids. The V end was cut by 2 bases, the J end by 1 base, with 14 bases between. The CDR3 DNA follows: TGCGCCAGCAGCTTCAGGGGCAGAGGAGGCACAGATACGCAGTATTTT. This gives the protein CASSFRGRGGTDTQYF.

This chain joins TRBV9 and TRBJ1-2, with D possibly TRBD1 on 6 matching bases. CDR3 length: 12 residues. The V gene lost 0 bases and the J gene lost 6 bases, with 6 bases spanning the gap. Germline lookup yields CDR1 SGDLS and CDR2 YYNGEE. In DNA form, the CDR3 reads TGTGCCAGCAGCGTAGCAGGGGATGGCTACACCTTC. Amino acids: CASSVAGDGYTF.

V is TRBV19 and J is TRBJ1-1; 7 bases align to TRBD1. This CDR3 is 18 amino acids long. Germline-derived CDR1 and CDR2 are LNHDA and SQIVND (reference sequence). Trimming cost V 4 bases and J 4 bases; bases outside gene matches: 18. This CDR3 is CASSKRGREGIGGTEAFF. The CDR3 DNA reads as TGTGCCAGTAGTAAGAGGGGGCGCGAAGGGATTGGAGGCACTGAAGCTTTCTTT.

The chain joins TRBV5-1 to TRBJ2-1; 14 bases are shared with TRBD2. The CDR3 consists of 16 residues. Looked up from germline, CDR1 is SGHRS and CDR2 is YFSETQ. The trim removed 4 bases at V and 7 bases at J, leaving 7 bases unmatched. CDR3 amino acids: CASSPPGLAGVNEQFF. As DNA, the CDR3 is TGCGCCAGCAGCCCCCCGGGACTAGCGGGAGTGAATGAGCAGTTCTTC.

The genes are TRBV25-1 and TRBJ2-5; D unresolved. Germline values: CDR1 MGHDK, CDR2 SYGVNS. Trimming shortened V by 7 bases and J by 2 bases, and 20 bases separated the two germline ends. The CDR3 spans 16 residues. In DNA, the CDR3 is TGTGCCAGCATAGGAACCGCGGCCAGCCTACAAGAGACCCAGTACTTC. Translation gives CASIGTAASLQETQYF.

DNA for the CDR3: TGTGCCAGCAGCGTAGATCTCAGCGGGGGGGTCCAAGAGACCCAGTACTTC. Amino acid sequence: CASSVDLSGGVQETQYF. The chain combines TRBV9 with TRBJ2-5; 10 positions agree with TRBD2. Per the germline V gene, CDR1 is SGDLS and CDR2 is YYNGEE. Unmatched junction bases numbered 6, after V lost 0 bases and J lost 1 base. The CDR3 runs to 17 residues.

The V and J genes are TRBV5-6 and TRBJ2-6, with 11 positions matching TRBD2. The CDR3 is 17 residues long. Germline V lookup: CDR1 SGHDT, CDR2 YYEEEE. V was pared by 4 bases and J by 1 base, with 4 bases of the junction left unmatched. Here the CDR3 reads CASSLTSGASGANVLTF. DNA of the CDR3: TGTGCCAGCAGCCTGACTAGCGGGGCGTCTGGGGCCAACGTCCTGACTTTC.

This clone was detected only once. The chain recombines TRBV18 with TRBJ1-5, with D possibly TRBD1 on 6 matching bases. With 3 bases removed from V and 5 bases from J, the gap between germline ends came to 17 bases. Germline V gives CDR1 KGHSH, CDR2 LQKENI. The CDR3 length is 16 residues. Written as DNA, the CDR3 is TGTGCCAGCTCACCGGTACAGGGCGGTTGGGATCAGCCCCAGCATTTT. Translating gives CASSPVQGGWDQPQHF.

The chain is built from TRBV7-9 and TRBJ2-5, with 7 bases fitting TRBD1. The V and J ends lost 3 bases and 1 base, in that order; junction bases with no gene match: 8. Germline V gene sequence: CDR1 SEHNR, CDR2 FQNEAQ (reference sequence). The CDR3 contains 16 residues. The CDR3 spells CASSFPGQRPQETQYF. CDR3 nucleotide sequence: TGTGCCAGCAGCTTTCCGGGACAGAGGCCCCAAGAGACCCAGTACTTC.

The chain recombines TRBV9 with TRBJ2-7; 8 nucleotides agree with TRBD2. Germline V CDR1 and CDR2: SGDLS, YYNGEE. This CDR3 contains 16 residues. The V segment lost 4 bases and the J segment 0 bases; nucleotides outside the gene matches: 9. Written as DNA, the CDR3 is TGTGCCAGCAGCCGGGGGCCCACTAGCGGCTCCTACGAGCAGTACTTC. The encoded protein is CASSRGPTSGSYEQYF.

This chain uses TRBV18 with TRBJ1-4; D not certain. CDR3 size: 14 residues. V lost 2 bases, J lost 3 bases, and 7 bases lay in between. Germline V gene sequence: CDR1 KGHSH, CDR2 LQKENI. This chain's CDR3 is CASSPFEPNEKLFF. The DNA for the CDR3 is TGTGCCAGCTCACCATTTGAGCCTAATGAAAAACTGTTTTTT.

The V gene is TRBV7-9, the J gene TRBJ1-2, with a possible D match to TRBD1 (6 bases). The CDR3 has 14 amino acids. Trimming left V 5 bases short and J 5 bases short, with 15 bases between. Germline-derived CDR1 and CDR2 are SEHNR and FQNEAQ (reference sequence). The CDR3 spells CASSVRGGSYGYTF. In nucleotides, the CDR3 is TGTGCCAGCAGCGTAAGAGGGGGTTCATATGGCTACACCTTC.

This sequence joins TRBV5-8 and TRBJ1-6; tentative D call: TRBD1 (5 bases). Trimming removed 0 bases at V and 14 bases at J, with 15 bases between. This CDR3 contains 14 residues. Germline lookup yields CDR1 SGHTS and CDR2 YDEGEE. The chain's CDR3 is CASSLGQLQGALHF. The CDR3 DNA reads as TGTGCCAGCAGCTTGGGACAGCTCCAAGGGGCCCTCCACTTT.

The rearrangement joins TRBV7-3 to TRBJ2-2; tentatively, D is TRBD2 (6 bases). The CDR3 spans 15 residues. V was pared by 2 bases and J by 1 base, with 8 bases between. Germline V gene data show CDR1 as SGHTA and CDR2 as FQGTGA. The chain's CDR3 is CASSLFGRNTGELFF. For the CDR3, the DNA is TGTGCCAGCAGCTTATTCGGGAGGAACACCGGGGAGCTGTTTTTT.

The V call is TRBV27, the J call TRBJ2-1, with 9 positions matching TRBD2. The CDR3 spans 11 residues. Germline CDR1 and CDR2: MNHEY and SMNVEV (reference sequence). Losses at the gene ends were 7 bases for V and 15 bases for J; bases not matched to a gene: 7. The CDR3, as DNA: TGTGCCAGCATGCTTCCGGGACTAGCGTTCTTC. Protein sequence: CASMLPGLAFF.

V gene TRBV5-1 combines with J gene TRBJ2-2, with D uncertain. The CDR3 is made up of 15 amino acids. The V gene's germline CDR1 is SGHRS and CDR2 YFSETQ. V lost 0 bases and J lost 0, with 6 bases in between. CDR3 loop: CASSLGGTNTGELFF. The CDR3 DNA reads TGCGCCAGCAGCTTGGGCGGCACGAACACCGGGGAGCTGTTTTTT.

The genes are TRBV15 and TRBJ2-1; 9 bases map to TRBD1. This CDR3 is built from 16 residues. The V and J ends lost 0 bases and 5 bases, in that order; junction bases with no gene match: 5. CDR1 is LNHNV, CDR2 YYDKDF, per germline (reference sequence). The CDR3 reads CATSRDSGQGHNEQFF. Written as DNA, the CDR3 is TGTGCCACCAGCAGAGATTCGGGACAGGGACACAATGAGCAGTTCTTC. Full variable domain (outside the CDR3, taken from reference TRBV15 and TRBJ2-1): DAMVIQNPRYQVTQFGKPVTLSCSQTLNHNVMYWYQQKSSQAPKLLFHYYDKDFNNEADTPDNFQSRRPNTSFCFLDIRSPGLGDTAMYLCATSRDSGQGHNEQFFGPGTRLTVL.

The CDR3: CATCPGTGNTEAFF. For the CDR3, the DNA is TGTGCCACCTGTCCCGGGACAGGGAACACTGAAGCTTTCTTT. The chain links TRBV10-3 to TRBJ1-1, with TRBD1 matching 8 bases. The CDR3 runs 14 residues. Unmatched junction bases numbered 8, after V lost 10 bases and J lost 1 base. Germline lookup yields CDR1 ENHRY and CDR2 SYGVKD.

J is TRBJ1-2 and V is TRBV5-4; maybe TRBD1 (6 bases). CDR3 size: 16 residues. Trimming cost V 0 bases and J 8 bases, with 20 bases left between them. Germline V gene lookup returns CDR1 SGHNT and CDR2 YYREEE (reference sequence). CDR3 DNA: TGTGCCAGCAGCTTGGCTGGTCTGGGGAGCACAGGGGGCTACACCTTC. Translating it yields CASSLAGLGSTGGYTF.

The chain carries TRBV11-2 and TRBJ1-1; D is undetermined. This CDR3 comprises 14 residues. The ends were cut back, 5 bases at V and 0 bases at J, with 10 bases in the middle. The V gene's germline CDR1 is SGHAT and CDR2 FQNNGV. This CDR3 is CASSPQVLNTEAFF. In nucleotides, the CDR3 is TGTGCCAGCAGCCCACAAGTCCTGAACACTGAAGCTTTCTTT.